This record covers a single T cell receptor beta chain. It lacks a known antigen. No base quality information exists; no much larger clone differs at one position. The TCR beta chain CDR3 region was sequenced with the immunoSEQ assay. In the source study's methods: For every specimen, the T-cell fraction, clonal dominance and maximum TCR clone frequency were calculated. The table was pulled from immuneACCESS by TCRdb, which kept in-frame rearrangements only. Such tables lose some clones; where checked, under half of the loss comes from unresolved V genes, and the rest has no known cause. That table supplies the V and J calls and clone size; D and trimming were determined from the DNA. The sample table shows around 6,400 clones, and about 70% are seen once. Of the sample, roughly 12% falls within the top ten clones. The germline V gene supplies CDR1 SGHDN and CDR2 FVKESK. The CDR3, from cysteine to phenylalanine, totals 17 residues. The sequence is cut down to CDR3 DNA, 51 bases in frame from base 1. Trimming takes 1 base from V and 8 bases from J, and the germline ends sit 18 bases apart.

Bladder lesion specimens were obtained at transurethral resection and were stored at -80C. DNA was isolated from bladder specimens obtained during transurethral resection. These data originate in a study of T cell repertoires in urothelial bladder cancer (dated by TCRdb to the late 2010s). The study in broad terms: Of the roughly 12 resected lesions, three were clinical stage cT0, three were cTa, three were cT1 and three were cT2 or greater. The study compared TCR repertoire clonality in bladder tumors with that in benign bladder inflammation. About a dozen patients with bladder lesions undergoing transurethral resection were identified prospectively. A total of eleven to twelve resected bladder lesions, made up of urothelial carcinoma (UC+) and benign (UC-) specimens, were studied.

The paper's findings and limits, for the study overall: In carcinoma specimens, up to roughly 15% of infiltrating lymphocytes were accounted for by a single T-cell clone, compared with roughly 2% in benign specimens. Fewer T cells were found in urothelial carcinoma specimens than in benign specimens, with medians of about 5,000 and 25,000, respectively. Median tumor infiltrating lymphocyte percentage was around 1.8% in carcinoma specimens and 12% in benign specimens.

The sequence is built from TRBV14 and TRBJ1-6; a tentative D match to TRBD1 spans 6 bases. The source is a human donor with urothelial carcinoma. The sample was tumor-infiltrating cells from bladder cancer. The CDR3 is CASSQGGAGPLHSPLHF. At the DNA level, the sequence is TGTGCCAGCAGCCAAGGGGGGGCAGGGCCCCTCCATTCACCCCTCCACTTT.